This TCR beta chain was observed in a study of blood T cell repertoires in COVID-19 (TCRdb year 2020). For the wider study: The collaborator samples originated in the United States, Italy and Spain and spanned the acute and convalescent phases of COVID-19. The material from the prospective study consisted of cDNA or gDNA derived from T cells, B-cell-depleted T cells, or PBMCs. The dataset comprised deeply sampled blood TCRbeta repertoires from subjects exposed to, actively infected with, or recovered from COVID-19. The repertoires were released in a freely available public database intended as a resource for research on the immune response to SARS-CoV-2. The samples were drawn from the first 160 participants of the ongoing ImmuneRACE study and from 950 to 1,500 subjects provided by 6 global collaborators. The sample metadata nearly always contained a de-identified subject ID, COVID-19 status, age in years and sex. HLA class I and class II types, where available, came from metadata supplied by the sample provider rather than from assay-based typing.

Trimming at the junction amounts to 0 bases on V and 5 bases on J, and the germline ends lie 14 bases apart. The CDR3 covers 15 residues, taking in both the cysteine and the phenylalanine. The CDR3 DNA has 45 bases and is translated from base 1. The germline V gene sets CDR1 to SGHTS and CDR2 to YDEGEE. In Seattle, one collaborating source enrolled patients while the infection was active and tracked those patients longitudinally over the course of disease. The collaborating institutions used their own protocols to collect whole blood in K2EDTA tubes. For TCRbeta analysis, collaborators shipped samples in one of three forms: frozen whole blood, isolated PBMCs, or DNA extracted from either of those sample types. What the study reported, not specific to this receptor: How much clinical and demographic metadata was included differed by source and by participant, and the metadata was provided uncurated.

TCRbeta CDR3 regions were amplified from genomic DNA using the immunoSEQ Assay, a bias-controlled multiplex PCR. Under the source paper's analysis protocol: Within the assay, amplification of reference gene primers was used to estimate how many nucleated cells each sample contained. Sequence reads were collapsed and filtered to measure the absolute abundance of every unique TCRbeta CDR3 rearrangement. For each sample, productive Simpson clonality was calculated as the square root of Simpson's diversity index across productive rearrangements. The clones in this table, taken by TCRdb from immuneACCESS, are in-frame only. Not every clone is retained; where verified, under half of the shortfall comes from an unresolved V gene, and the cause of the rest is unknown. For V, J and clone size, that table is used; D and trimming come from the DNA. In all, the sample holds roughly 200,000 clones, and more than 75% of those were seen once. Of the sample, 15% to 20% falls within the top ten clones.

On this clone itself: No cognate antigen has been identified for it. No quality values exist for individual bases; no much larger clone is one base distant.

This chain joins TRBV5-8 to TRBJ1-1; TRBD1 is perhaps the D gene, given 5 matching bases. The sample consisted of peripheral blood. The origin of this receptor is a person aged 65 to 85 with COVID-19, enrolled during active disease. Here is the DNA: TGTGCCAGCAGCTTGGGTGTCTTAGGGGTGACTGAAGCTTTCTTT. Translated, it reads CASSLGVLGVTEAFF.